These 20 T cell receptor beta chains share one sample of origin, sequenced in a study of blood T cell repertoires in COVID-19. Clones were sequenced by immunoSEQ multiplex PCR, and TCRdb holds only the in-frame ones, with some missing. The table records 150,000 to 200,000 clones, approximately 81% of them present only once. The material sequenced was peripheral blood. These receptors all come from a woman aged 70-85 years with COVID-19, enrolled during active disease.

The chain joins TRBV2 to TRBJ1-2, with D tentatively TRBD1 (5 bases). The CDR3 has 15 residues. Trimming took 10 bases from V and 5 from J, leaving 23 bases between them. The germline V gene has CDR1 SNHLY and CDR2 FYNNEI. Here the CDR3 reads CATIPRTGLGYGYTF. The CDR3 coding sequence is TGTGCCACCATACCGAGGACGGGACTTGGGTATGGCTACACCTTC. The entire variable domain, with the rest obtained from reference TRBV2 and TRBJ1-2, is as follows: EPEVTQTPSHQVTQMGQEVILRCVPISNHLYFYWYRQILGQKVEFLVSFYNNEISEKSEIFDDQFSVERPDGSNFTLKIRSTKLEDSAMYFCATIPRTGLGYGYTFGSGTRLTVV.

This chain connects TRBV6-5 to TRBJ2-3; D is unresolved. The germline V gene encodes CDR1 MNHEY and CDR2 SVGAGI. The V end was cut by 5 bases, the J end by 1 base, with 7 bases between. This CDR3 spans 13 amino acids. The DNA of the CDR3 is TGTGCCAGCAGTCCTTCAGGCACAGATACGCAGTATTTT. It encodes CASSPSGTDTQYF.

This clone was recorded only once. CDR3 in DNA: TGTGCCAGCAGTAAGACAGGAAACACCATATATTTT. Its protein product is CASSKTGNTIYF. V and J are TRBV6-5 and TRBJ1-3; D not resolved. The CDR3 is 12 amino acids. Germline assignment: CDR1 MNHEY and CDR2 SVGAGI. Trimming took off 5 bases at V and 4 bases at J, with 6 bases between the two ends.

This rearrangement joins TRBV18 to TRBJ2-7, with 7 bases aligning to TRBD1. The V gene end was trimmed by 3 bases and the J gene end by 2 bases; junction bases not matched to a gene: 10. From germline, CDR1 is KGHSH and CDR2 LQKENI. The CDR3 has 16 residues. The CDR3 region has the DNA TGTGCCAGCTCACCTCAGGCTAACAGGGGACCCTACGAGCAGTACGTC. Translation gives CASSPQANRGPYEQYV.

The chain recombines TRBV5-1 with TRBJ2-2; 11 bases match TRBD2. V was clipped by 1 base and J by 9 bases; unmatched bases: 5. The CDR3 length is 15 residues. The germline gives CDR1 SGHRS, CDR2 YFSETQ. CDR3 coding DNA: TGCGCCAGCAGCTTGACTAGCGGGAGCGTCAGGGAGCTGTTTTTT. Translating gives CASSLTSGSVRELFF.

CDR3 residues: CASSLGLQGGQANEQFF. CDR3 nucleotides: TGTGCCAGCAGTTTGGGATTACAGGGGGGTCAGGCCAATGAGCAGTTCTTC. This chain joins TRBV27 and TRBJ2-1; 8 bases map to TRBD1. The CDR3 contains 17 residues. Unmatched junction bases numbered 13, after V lost 3 bases and J lost 6 bases. CDR1 MNHEY and CDR2 SMNVEV come from the germline V gene (reference sequence).

The chain couples TRBV7-3 to TRBJ1-1; the D gene is possibly TRBD1 (6 bases). Trimming removed 5 bases from V and 0 bases from J, with 7 bases in between. The CDR3 consists of 13 residues. The germline V gene has CDR1 SGHTA and CDR2 FQGTGA. The CDR3 loop is CASSRTVNTEAFF. CDR3 in DNA: TGTGCCAGCAGCAGGACAGTGAACACTGAAGCTTTCTTT.

The rearrangement joins TRBV15 to TRBJ1-5; the D gene is possibly TRBD1 (5 bases). With 3 bases removed from V and 0 bases from J, the gap between germline ends came to 18 bases. Germline V gene sequence: CDR1 LNHNV, CDR2 YYDKDF (reference sequence). The CDR3 length is 18 residues. DNA for the CDR3: TGTGCCACCAGCAGGGGAGGGGCCTCCCCTTATAGCAATCAGCCCCAGCATTTT. Its translation: CATSRGGASPYSNQPQHF.

The J gene is TRBJ2-5, the V gene TRBV5-8; 12 nucleotides agree with TRBD2. Germline V gene data show CDR1 as SGHTS and CDR2 as YDEGEE. The CDR3 is made up of 16 amino acids. V shed 5 bases and J 2 bases; nucleotides not matched to a gene: 7. This chain's CDR3 is CASRVGTSGLQETQYF. The CDR3 DNA reads as TGTGCCAGCAGGGTCGGGACTAGCGGGTTGCAAGAGACCCAGTACTTC.

V is TRBV7-8 and J is TRBJ1-1; a weak D match, TRBD1 (6 bases). The CDR3 spans 14 residues. V was shortened by 6 bases and J by 6 bases, with 17 bases between the two germline ends. Germline lookup yields CDR1 SGHVS and CDR2 FQNEAQ. CDR3 bases: TGTGCCAGCAGACTCGGGCAGGGGAGCGCTGAAGCTTTCTTT. As protein: CASRLGQGSAEAFF.

The chain couples TRBV5-1 to TRBJ1-3, with no clear D. The V end was cut by 4 bases, the J end by 10 bases, with 15 bases between. The CDR3 is 13 amino acids. Germline V gene data show CDR1 as SGHRS and CDR2 as YFSETQ. The CDR3 DNA is TGCGCCAGCAGCCCGGACGGGGTAGGGACCATATATTTT. Translated: CASSPDGVGTIYF.

This clone was recorded a few times. In the same sample, other DNA sequences code for this CDR3. The V and J genes are TRBV3-1 (or the pseudogene TRBV3-2) and TRBJ2-1; 9 bases are a match to TRBD2. Germline values: CDR1 LGHDT, CDR2 YNNKEL (reference sequence). The CDR3 length is 15 residues. The V gene end was trimmed by 3 bases and the J gene end by 6 bases; junction bases not matched to a gene: 6. The CDR3 spells CASSQGRGGFNEQFF. The CDR3 DNA reads TGTGCCAGCAGCCAGGGGCGGGGGGGCTTCAATGAGCAGTTCTTC.

This clone was seen more than once but under ten times. The rearrangement links TRBV6-5 to TRBJ1-2; a possible D gene is TRBD1 (6 bases). V was shortened by 0 bases and J by 8 bases, with 16 bases between the two germline ends. CDR3 length equals 15 residues. Per the germline V gene, CDR1 is MNHEY and CDR2 is SVGAGI. The CDR3 is CASSYSKLHREGYTF. The CDR3 coding sequence is TGTGCCAGCAGTTACTCAAAGTTACACAGGGAAGGCTACACCTTC.

The chain's CDR3 is CASSQVGGAGELFF. The CDR3 DNA is TGCGCCAGCAGCCAAGTTGGGGGGGCCGGGGAGCTGTTTTTT. The V and J genes are TRBV4-1 and TRBJ2-2; 7 bases fit TRBD2. V lost 1 base to trimming and J lost 6 bases; unmatched junction nucleotides: 2. The CDR3 spans 14 residues. Germline V gene data show CDR1 as MGHRA and CDR2 as YSYEKL.

This clone was picked up a small number of times. At the DNA level, this CDR3 is encoded by other sequences in the same sample as well. The chain joins TRBV19 to TRBJ2-2; 7 nucleotides line up with TRBD2. This CDR3 comprises 15 residues. The trim removed 3 bases at V and 1 base at J, leaving 2 bases unmatched. Germline CDR1 reads LNHDA; CDR2 reads SQIVND (reference sequence). As DNA, the CDR3 is TGTGCCAGTAGTATTGGGAGGGTGAACACCGGGGAGCTGTTTTTT. It is translated as CASSIGRVNTGELFF.

The genes are TRBV9 and TRBJ2-3, with 7 bases that match TRBD2. Germline trimming cut 0 bases from V and 4 bases from J; bases unmatched to any gene: 8. CDR3 length: 16 residues. Germline V gene lookup returns CDR1 SGDLS and CDR2 YYNGEE. CDR3 loop: CASSVVGRGRADTQYF. The CDR3 nucleotides read TGTGCCAGCAGCGTAGTGGGGCGGGGGAGAGCAGATACGCAGTATTTT. Full variable domain (rest looked up from reference TRBV9 and TRBJ2-3): DSGVTQTPKHLITATGQRVTLRCSPRSGDLSVYWYQQSLDQGLQFLIQYYNGEERAKGNILERFSAQQFPDLHSELNLSSLELGDSALYFCASSVVGRGRADTQYFGPGTRLTVL.

The J gene is TRBJ2-7, the V gene TRBV3-1 (or the pseudogene TRBV3-2), with 10 bases matching TRBD2. The germline gives CDR1 LGHDT, CDR2 YNNKEL (reference sequence). CDR3 size: 18 residues. The V and J ends lost 0 bases and 2 bases, in that order; junction bases with no gene match: 10. CDR3 region: CASSQDVGLAGAPYEQYF. The CDR3 region has the DNA TGTGCCAGCAGCCAAGATGTCGGGCTAGCGGGAGCTCCCTACGAGCAGTACTTC.

The V gene is TRBV28, the J gene TRBJ1-6; TRBD1 might be the D (6 bases). Germline assignment: CDR1 MDHEN and CDR2 SYDVKM. The V end was cut by 4 bases, the J end by 6 bases, with 22 bases between. This CDR3 comprises 18 residues. The CDR3 coding sequence is TGTGCCAGCAGTTCCAAAGGGGTCAGGGGTTGGAGTAATTCACCCCTCCACTTT. Protein product: CASSSKGVRGWSNSPLHF.

The rearrangement uses TRBV28 and TRBJ1-1; possible D gene TRBD1, 5 bases. The germline gives CDR1 MDHEN, CDR2 SYDVKM. This CDR3 spans 15 amino acids. Trimming left V 9 bases short and J 0 bases short, with 17 bases between. The DNA for the CDR3 is TGTGCCAGTAGGGGTCTCATGGATATGAACACTGAAGCTTTCTTT. Amino acids: CASRGLMDMNTEAFF.

The genes are TRBV6-5 and TRBJ2-7, with 7 bases identical to TRBD2. The CDR3 spans 14 residues. Germline CDR1 MNHEY, CDR2 SVGAGI. The junction had 14 bases not matched to a gene; V was cut back by 11 bases and J by 4 bases. DNA for the CDR3: TGTGCCTCCATGGGAGGGAGTTTTTTTTACGAGCAGTACTTC. Translating it yields CASMGGSFFYEQYF.